The 32 T cell receptor beta chains reported below all come from one sample, sequenced in a study of blood T cells in healthy people across ages. The second PCR ran roughly 6 to 11 cycles with a sample-barcoded 5' primer and J-beta primers. TCRdb fed the 5' RACE reads into MiXCR, producing one record per CDR3 protein. The repertoire holds about 1.4 million distinct CDR3 sequences, with approximately 59% as singletons. Material for sequencing was blood. These receptors originate from a man aged 18-30 years in good health.

DNA of the CDR3: TGTGCCATCAGTGAGCCCGATTACCTTCGACCGAGTCTCGAATTCGTGCAGGGAGATACGCAGTATTTT. Translating it yields CAISEPDYLRPSLEFVQGDTQYF. J is TRBJ2-3 and V is TRBV10-3; perhaps TRBD1 as D (5 bases). CDR3 length: 23 residues. Trimming took 2 bases from V and 5 from J, leaving 38 bases between them. The germline V gene encodes CDR1 ENHRY and CDR2 SYGVKD.

The V and J genes are TRBV12-3 or TRBV12-4 and TRBJ2-7; D assignment may be TRBD1 or TRBD2 (5 bases each). V lost 3 bases and J 7 bases, leaving 10 bases between the germline ends. The CDR3 runs to 12 residues. The CDR3 DNA reads as TGTGCCAGCAGTTTGGGGACCAGAGAGCAGTACTTC. It encodes CASSLGTREQYF.

In this sample, this clonotype turned up a few times. The chain employs TRBV12-3 or TRBV12-4 and TRBJ1-5, with no clear D. The CDR3 contains 13 residues. Trimming removed 3 bases from V and 1 base from J, with 4 bases in between. This CDR3 is CASSFLSNQPQHF. As DNA, the CDR3 is TGTGCCAGCAGTTTTTTAAGCAATCAGCCCCAGCATTTT.

This chain uses TRBV6-1 with TRBJ2-5, with 7 bases aligning to TRBD1. The DNA matches TRBJ2-7 better at its end, which makes the J call doubtful. The CDR3 consists of 11 residues. Germline assignment: CDR1 MNHNS and CDR2 SASEGT. The CDR3 DNA reads as TGTGCCAGCAAGGGGGCCAACGAGCAGTACTTC. Translation gives CASKGANEQYF.

In its sample, this clonotype was seen once. This sequence joins TRBV28 and TRBJ1-1; 9 bases fit TRBD1. CDR1 and CDR2 (germline): MDHEN, SYDVKM. V was pared by 7 bases and J by 5 bases, with 14 bases of the junction left unmatched. This CDR3 spans 16 amino acids. The CDR3 loop reads CASKRTGAKVATEAFF. CDR3 nucleotides: TGTGCCAGCAAGAGGACAGGGGCGAAGGTCGCGACTGAAGCTTTCTTT.

The chain links TRBV21-1 to TRBJ2-5. TRBV21-1 represents a pseudogene. The CDR3 is 17 residues long. This CDR3 reads CASHLGPATYSYNERYF. CDR3 sequence (DNA): TGTGCCAGCCATTTAGGACCGGCAACGTACTCCTACAATGAGCGGTACTTC.

This rearrangement joins TRBV29-1 to TRBJ2-7; D remains ambiguous. The DNA end is more similar to TRBJ2-4, so the J call may be wrong. CDR3 length: 13 amino acids. Germline CDR1 reads SQVTM; CDR2 reads ANQGSEA. This CDR3 reads CSVERLLTNIQYF. The CDR3 nucleotides are TGCAGCGTTGAAAGACTGTTGACAAACATTCAGTACTTC.

This clonotype was seen more than once but under ten times. The rearrangement uses TRBV7-7 and TRBJ2-5; TRBD1 matches at 9 bases. Germline assignment: CDR1 SSHAT and CDR2 FNYEAQ (reference sequence). The junction had 4 bases not matched to a gene; V was cut back by 2 bases and J by 0 bases. This CDR3 spans 16 amino acids. The CDR3 region has the DNA TGTGCCAGCAGCTTATACGGACAGGGGTACCAAGAGACCCAGTACTTC. Encoded protein: CASSLYGQGYQETQYF.

The table lists this clonotype with a count of one. The chain recombines TRBV4-2 with TRBJ2-1; 11 bases are shared with TRBD2. V lost 6 bases to trimming and J lost 1 base; unmatched junction nucleotides: 8. The CDR3 length is 17 residues. Germline V CDR1 and CDR2: LGHNA, YNFKEQ. The CDR3: CASSGRLAGPSYNEQFF. In DNA, the CDR3 is TGTGCCAGCAGTGGTAGACTAGCGGGACCATCCTACAATGAGCAGTTCTTC.

The chain carries TRBV12-3 or TRBV12-4 and TRBJ2-7; D might be TRBD1 (6 bases). The CDR3 runs 15 residues. V was clipped by 6 bases and J by 6 bases, with 21 bases between them. The CDR3 nucleotides read TGTGCCAGCAGCACACGAAGGACAGCCTACTGCGAGCAGTACTTC. Translating gives CASSTRRTAYCEQYF.

V is TRBV5-1 and J is TRBJ2-1, with 11 bases that match TRBD2. The trim removed 3 bases at V and 9 bases at J, leaving 11 bases unmatched. CDR1 is SGHRS and CDR2 is YFSETQ in the germline V gene. The CDR3 loop spans 16 amino acids. For the CDR3, the DNA is TGCGCCAGCAGCTATTCCCCGGGACTAGCGGTCGCTGAGCAGTTCTTC. It is translated as CASSYSPGLAVAEQFF. Full variable domain (outside the CDR3, taken from reference TRBV5-1 and TRBJ2-1): KAGVTQTPRYLIKTRGQQVTLSCSPISGHRSVSWYQQTPGQGLQFLFEYFSETQRNKGNFPGRFSGRQFSNSRSEMNVSTLELGDSALYLCASSYSPGLAVAEQFFGPGTRLTVL.

The V call is TRBV10-3, the J call TRBJ2-7; tentatively, D is TRBD2 (7 bases). The V end was cut by 7 bases, the J end by 0 bases, with 16 bases between. The CDR3 totals 15 residues. Germline CDR1 reads ENHRY; CDR2 reads SYGVKD. In nucleotides, the CDR3 is TGTGCCATCACCGCCCGGGGGGCGAGCTCCTACGAGCAGTACTTC. Protein: CAITARGASSYEQYF.

The rearrangement joins TRBV7-6 to TRBJ2-1; 11 bases are shared with TRBD2. Germline CDR1 and CDR2: SGHVS and FNYEAQ. The CDR3 is 20 amino acids. V trimming: 4 bases; J trimming: 0 bases; junction bases outside the gene matches: 14. As DNA, the CDR3 is TGTGCCAGCAGCTCTCTCGGACTAGGGACTAGCGGTTCCTCCTACAATGAGCAGTTCTTC. It codes for CASSSLGLGTSGSSYNEQFF. Full variable domain (outside the CDR3, taken from reference TRBV7-6 and TRBJ2-1): GAGVSQSPRYKVTKRGQDVALRCDPISGHVSLYWYRQALGQGPEFLTYFNYEAQQDKSGLPNDRFSAERPEGSISTLTIQRTEQRDSAMYRCASSSLGLGTSGSSYNEQFFGPGTRLTVL.

CDR3 nucleotide sequence: TGCGCCAGCAGCTTGACCTCGAGTCCCGGGGAGCTGTTTTTT. Translation: CASSLTSSPGELFF. This chain uses TRBV5-1 with TRBJ2-2; no definite D call. CDR3 length equals 14 residues. Germline CDR1 and CDR2: SGHRS and YFSETQ. Trimming stripped 1 base from V and 6 bases from J, with 10 bases between.

The rearrangement joins TRBV6-1 to TRBJ1-5, with D possibly matching TRBD1 (6 bases). Trimming shortened V by 3 bases and J by 3 bases, and 15 bases separated the two germline ends. Germline V lookup: CDR1 MNHNS, CDR2 SASEGT. The CDR3 extends over 16 amino acids. The CDR3 is CASSEGWNRANQPQHF. The CDR3 DNA follows: TGTGCCAGCAGTGAGGGGTGGAACAGGGCCAATCAGCCCCAGCATTTT.

V is TRBV13 and J is TRBJ2-1, with TRBD1 identical over 10 bases. Per the germline V gene, CDR1 is PRHDT and CDR2 is FYEKMQ (reference sequence). V shed 3 bases and J 6 bases; nucleotides not matched to a gene: 5. This CDR3 has 15 amino acids. CDR3 region: CASSFGTGASNEQFF. For the CDR3, the DNA is TGTGCCAGCAGCTTCGGGACAGGGGCGTCCAATGAGCAGTTCTTC.

The chain employs TRBV3-1 and TRBJ1-2, with D possibly being TRBD1 (6 bases). With 5 bases removed from V and 0 bases from J, the gap between germline ends came to 16 bases. In germline, CDR1 is LGHDT, CDR2 YNNKEL (reference sequence). This CDR3 has 16 amino acids. CDR3 protein: CASSATGTPSNYGYTF. CDR3 sequence (DNA): TGTGCCAGCAGCGCAACCGGGACACCTTCTAACTATGGCTACACCTTC.

The genes are TRBV20-1 and TRBJ1-1; a possible D gene is TRBD1 (6 bases). The germline V gene has CDR1 DFQATT and CDR2 SNEGSKA (reference sequence). Trimming pared 2 bases from V and 10 bases from J, leaving 17 bases between. The CDR3 totals 13 residues. The CDR3 nucleotides read TGCAGTGCTAGACCTCCTCACAGGGAAGGAGCTTTCTTT. This sequence encodes CSARPPHREGAFF.

This clonotype was counted a few times. The chain is built from TRBV4-2 and TRBJ2-1; 8 nucleotides agree with TRBD2. J lost 9 bases, V lost 5 bases, and 15 bases had no gene match. The CDR3 length is 16 residues. Germline CDR1 LGHNA, CDR2 YNFKEQ. The CDR3 spells CASSEGNQREIGEQFF. In DNA form, the CDR3 reads TGTGCCAGCAGCGAAGGGAACCAGCGGGAGATAGGTGAGCAGTTCTTC.

Only a few counts were recorded for this clonotype. This chain connects TRBV7-9 to TRBJ2-1; tentatively, D is TRBD1 or TRBD2 (6 bases each). Looked up from germline, CDR1 is SEHNR and CDR2 is FQNEAQ (reference sequence). Trimming stripped 5 bases from V and 5 bases from J, with 10 bases between. The CDR3 sequence is 13 residues long. This chain's CDR3 is CASSRGPNNEQFF. The DNA of the CDR3 is TGTGCCAGCAGCCGGGGGCCTAACAATGAGCAGTTCTTC.

The chain employs TRBV5-1 and TRBJ1-2, with a tentative D call TRBD1 (6 bases). V was shortened by 6 bases and J by 8 bases, with 14 bases between the two germline ends. This CDR3 region has 12 residues. Germline CDR1 is SGHRS and CDR2 is YFSETQ. CDR3 loop: CASIGGGDGYTF. In DNA form, the CDR3 reads TGCGCCAGCATAGGAGGGGGAGACGGCTACACCTTC.

The V and J genes are TRBV5-1 and TRBJ2-3, with a possible D match to TRBD1 (6 bases). Germline V lookup: CDR1 SGHRS, CDR2 YFSETQ. Trimming removed 4 bases at V and 5 bases at J, with 14 bases between. The CDR3 is 14 residues long. CDR3 in amino acids: CASSVQGQGDTQYF. The CDR3 DNA follows: TGCGCCAGCAGCGTCCAGGGGCAGGGAGATACGCAGTATTTT.

The chain links TRBV12-3 or TRBV12-4 to TRBJ2-1; 7 bases fit TRBD2. CDR3 length: 12 amino acids. With V trimmed by 6 bases and J by 8 bases, 4 bases remained unmatched. This CDR3 reads CASRGGGDEQFF. For the CDR3, the DNA is TGTGCCAGCAGGGGCGGGGGTGATGAGCAGTTCTTC.

The chain uses TRBV28 and TRBJ2-7; unclear D gene. V lost 5 bases and J 11 bases, leaving 22 bases between the germline ends. The germline gives CDR1 MDHEN, CDR2 SYDVKM. This CDR3 is built from 14 residues. In DNA, the CDR3 is TGTGCCAGCAGTGAAGCAATGACTGGGTCCCCAAAGTACTTC. Amino acid sequence: CASSEAMTGSPKYF. Variable domain in full (rest from reference TRBV28 and TRBJ2-7): DVKVTQSSRYLVKRTGEKVFLECVQDMDHENMFWYRQDPGLGLRLIYFSYDVKMKEKGDIPEGYSVSREKKERFSLILESASTNQTSMYLCASSEAMTGSPKYFGPGTRLTVT.

This clonotype was seen only a few times. This chain links TRBV7-6 with TRBJ1-2; 7 bases agree with TRBD1. This CDR3 has 14 residues. Germline V gene lookup returns CDR1 SGHVS and CDR2 FNYEAQ. Trimming at V came to 6 bases and at J to 2 bases, leaving 6 bases not matched to a gene. The CDR3 DNA sequence: TGTGCCAGCAGTAACGACAGGGTAAACTATGGCTACACCTTC. Its translation is CASSNDRVNYGYTF.

J is TRBJ2-5 and V is TRBV19; 8 nucleotides agree with TRBD1. V dropped 5 bases and J dropped 2; count of bases not matched to a gene: 7. The CDR3 totals 15 residues. Germline lookup yields CDR1 LNHDA and CDR2 SQIVND (reference sequence). The CDR3 region has the DNA TGTGCCAGTAGTGCTCATCGGACAGGGCAAGAGACCCAGTACTTC. Translating it yields CASSAHRTGQETQYF.

This chain links TRBV14 with TRBJ2-7; D is perhaps TRBD1 (5 bases). CDR3 length: 16 amino acids. Trimming cost V 2 bases and J 3 bases, with 17 bases left between them. The germline V gene has CDR1 SGHDN and CDR2 FVKESK. CDR3: CASSQNSRAALYEQYF. The CDR3 DNA reads TGTGCCAGCAGCCAAAATAGCAGGGCTGCCCTCTACGAGCAGTACTTC. The full variable domain, completed using reference TRBV14 and TRBJ2-7, is EAGVTQFPSHSVIEKGQTVTLRCDPISGHDNLYWYRRVMGKEIKFLLHFVKESKQDESGMPNNRFLAERTGGTYSTLKVQPAELEDSGVYFCASSQNSRAALYEQYFGPGTRLTVT.

In the case of this clonotype: Given a far larger clone just one base away, this is likely a sequencing read error. This chain connects TRBV6-4 to TRBJ2-7, with D uncertain. This CDR3 has 11 amino acids. The germline V and J ends were trimmed by 6 bases and 0 bases, with 3 bases remaining between them. Germline CDR1 reads MRHNA; CDR2 reads SNTAGT. The CDR3: CASRPSYEQYF. For the CDR3, the DNA is TGTGCCAGCAGACCCTCCTACGAGCAGTACTTC.

V and J are TRBV11-2 and TRBJ2-7; 7 positions agree with TRBD1. The ends lost 3 bases at V and 3 bases at J; junction bases unmatched: 20. This CDR3 is built from 19 residues. Germline CDR1 and CDR2: SGHAT and FQNNGV. CDR3 region: CASSFRNAHPRDSFYEQYF. DNA for the CDR3: TGTGCCAGCAGCTTTAGGAACGCACACCCCCGGGACAGCTTCTACGAGCAGTACTTC.

V gene TRBV7-8 combines with J gene TRBJ1-5; D may be TRBD1 (5 bases). This CDR3 has 13 residues. Trimming pared 7 bases from V and 3 bases from J, leaving 10 bases between. Germline V gene lookup returns CDR1 SGHVS and CDR2 FQNEAQ. The CDR3 nucleotides are TGTGCCAGCAAGGGACCCAACAATCAGCCCCAGCATTTT. Translation gives CASKGPNNQPQHF.

The genes are TRBV25-1 and TRBJ2-3; TRBD2 matches at 8 bases. V was pared by 6 bases and J by 4 bases, with 6 bases of the junction left unmatched. The CDR3 runs to 14 residues. Germline V CDR1 and CDR2: MGHDK, SYGVNS. The CDR3 here is CASRRAGVSDTQYF. The CDR3 nucleotides are TGTGCCAGCAGGAGAGCGGGAGTATCAGATACGCAGTATTTT.

The V gene is TRBV25-1, the J gene TRBJ2-1; 12 nucleotides align to TRBD2. The V segment lost 8 bases and the J segment 7 bases; nucleotides outside the gene matches: 6. Germline CDR1 reads MGHDK; CDR2 reads SYGVNS. This CDR3 is 14 amino acids long. The CDR3 region is CASGSGTSGNEQFF. CDR3 sequence (DNA): TGTGCCAGCGGCTCCGGGACTAGCGGGAATGAGCAGTTCTTC.